The text below deals with one T cell receptor beta chain. Some clones are missing from TCRdb's copy, which holds only in-frame ones; the method was immunoSEQ multiplex PCR. The table includes 150,000 to 200,000 clones, around 80% detected once. Trimming took 8 bases from V and 9 from J, leaving 20 bases between them. The germline V gene has CDR1 PRHDT and CDR2 FYEKMQ (reference sequence). The CDR3 totals 14 residues. This entry comes from a study of blood T cell repertoires in COVID-19. Sequencing used peripheral blood. The rearrangement uses TRBV13 and TRBJ2-4; no firm D call. The clonotype originates from a woman older than 75 with acute or convalescent COVID-19. CDR3 bases: TGTGCCAGCGCAAAACCCAAGAGAGGAACCATTCAGTACTTC. Its translation: CASAKPKRGTIQYF.